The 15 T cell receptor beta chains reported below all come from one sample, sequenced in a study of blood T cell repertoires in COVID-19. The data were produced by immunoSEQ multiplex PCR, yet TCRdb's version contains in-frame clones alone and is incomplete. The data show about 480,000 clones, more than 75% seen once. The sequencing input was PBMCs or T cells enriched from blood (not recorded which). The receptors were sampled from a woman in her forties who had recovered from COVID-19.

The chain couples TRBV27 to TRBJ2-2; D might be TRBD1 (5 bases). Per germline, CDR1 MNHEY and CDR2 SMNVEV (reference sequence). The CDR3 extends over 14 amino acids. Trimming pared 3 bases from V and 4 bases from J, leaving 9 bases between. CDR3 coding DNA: TGTGCCAGCAGTTTTGACAGAAGCACCGGGGAGCTGTTTTTT. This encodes CASSFDRSTGELFF.

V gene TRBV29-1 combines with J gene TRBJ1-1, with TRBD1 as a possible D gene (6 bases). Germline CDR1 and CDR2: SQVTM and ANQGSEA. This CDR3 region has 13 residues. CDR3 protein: CSARHGRGTEAFF. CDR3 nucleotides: TGCAGTGCTCGACACGGTAGGGGGACTGAAGCTTTCTTT.

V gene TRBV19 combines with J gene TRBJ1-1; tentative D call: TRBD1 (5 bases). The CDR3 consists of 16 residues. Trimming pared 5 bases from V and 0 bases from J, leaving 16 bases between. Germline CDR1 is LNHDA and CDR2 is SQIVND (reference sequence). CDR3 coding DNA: TGTGCCAGTAGTGGGGGGAGGGAACCGATGAACACTGAAGCTTTCTTT. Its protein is CASSGGREPMNTEAFF.

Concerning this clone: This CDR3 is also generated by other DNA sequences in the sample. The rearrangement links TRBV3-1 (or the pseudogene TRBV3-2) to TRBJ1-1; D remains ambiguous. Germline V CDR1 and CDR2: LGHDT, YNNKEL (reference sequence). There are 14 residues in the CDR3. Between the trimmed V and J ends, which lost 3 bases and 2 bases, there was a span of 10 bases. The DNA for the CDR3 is TGTGCCAGCAGCCAGGAAGGCGGTAACACTGAAGCTTTCTTT. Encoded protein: CASSQEGGNTEAFF.

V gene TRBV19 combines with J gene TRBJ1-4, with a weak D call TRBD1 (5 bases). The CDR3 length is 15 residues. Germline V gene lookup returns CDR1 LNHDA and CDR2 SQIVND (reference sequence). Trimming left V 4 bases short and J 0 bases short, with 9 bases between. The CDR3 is CASSTDRPTNEKLFF. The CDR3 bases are TGTGCCAGTAGTACCGACAGACCAACTAATGAAAAACTGTTTTTT.

This chain's CDR3 is CASSSRGGELFF. DNA for the CDR3: TGCGCCAGCAGCTCCCGAGGCGGGGAGCTGTTTTTT. The V call is TRBV5-1, the J call TRBJ2-2, with D hard to call. The germline V gene has CDR1 SGHRS and CDR2 YFSETQ. V was pared by 3 bases and J by 7 bases, with 7 bases between. The CDR3 is 12 amino acids.

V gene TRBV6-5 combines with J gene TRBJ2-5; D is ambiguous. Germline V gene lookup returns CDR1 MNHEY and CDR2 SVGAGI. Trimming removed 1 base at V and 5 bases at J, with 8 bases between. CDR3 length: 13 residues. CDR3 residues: CASSYWSRETQYF. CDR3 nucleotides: TGTGCCAGCAGTTACTGGTCCCGGGAGACCCAGTACTTC.

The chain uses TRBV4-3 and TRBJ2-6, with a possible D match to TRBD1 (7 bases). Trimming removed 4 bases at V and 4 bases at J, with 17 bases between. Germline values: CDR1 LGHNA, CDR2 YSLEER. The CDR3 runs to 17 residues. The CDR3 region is CASSRHRGLTGANVLTF. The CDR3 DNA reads TGCGCCAGCAGCCGCCACAGGGGACTCACGGGGGCCAACGTCCTGACTTTC.

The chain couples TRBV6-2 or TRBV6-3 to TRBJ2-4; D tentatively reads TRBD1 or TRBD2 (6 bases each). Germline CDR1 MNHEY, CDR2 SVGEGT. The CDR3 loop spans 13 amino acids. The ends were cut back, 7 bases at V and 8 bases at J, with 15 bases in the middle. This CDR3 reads CASNPGEGDIQYF. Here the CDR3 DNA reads TGTGCCAGCAACCCGGGAGAGGGGGACATTCAGTACTTC.

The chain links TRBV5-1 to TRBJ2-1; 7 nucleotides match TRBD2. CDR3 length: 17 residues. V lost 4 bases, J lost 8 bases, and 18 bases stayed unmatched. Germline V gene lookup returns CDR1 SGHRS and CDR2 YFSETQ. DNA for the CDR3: TGCGCCAGCAGCCTCAGGTGGAGCGGGATAACGCCTGATGAGCAGTTCTTC. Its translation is CASSLRWSGITPDEQFF. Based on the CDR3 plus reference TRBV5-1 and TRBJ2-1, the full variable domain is KAGVTQTPRYLIKTRGQQVTLSCSPISGHRSVSWYQQTPGQGLQFLFEYFSETQRNKGNFPGRFSGRQFSNSRSEMNVSTLELGDSALYLCASSLRWSGITPDEQFFGPGTRLTVL.

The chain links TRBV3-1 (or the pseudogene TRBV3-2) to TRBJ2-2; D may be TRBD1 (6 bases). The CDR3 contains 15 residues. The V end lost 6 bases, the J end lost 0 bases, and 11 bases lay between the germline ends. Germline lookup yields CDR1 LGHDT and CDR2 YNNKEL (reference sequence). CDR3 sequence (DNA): TGTGCCAGCAGGCGCGGACAGACGAACACCGGGGAGCTGTTTTTT. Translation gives CASRRGQTNTGELFF.

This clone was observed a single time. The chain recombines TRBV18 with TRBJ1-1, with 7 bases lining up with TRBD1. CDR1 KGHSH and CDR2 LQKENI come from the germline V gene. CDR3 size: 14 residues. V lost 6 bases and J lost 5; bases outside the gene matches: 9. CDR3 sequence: CASSNDRVGTEAFF. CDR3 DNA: TGTGCCAGCTCGAACGACAGGGTTGGGACTGAAGCTTTCTTT.

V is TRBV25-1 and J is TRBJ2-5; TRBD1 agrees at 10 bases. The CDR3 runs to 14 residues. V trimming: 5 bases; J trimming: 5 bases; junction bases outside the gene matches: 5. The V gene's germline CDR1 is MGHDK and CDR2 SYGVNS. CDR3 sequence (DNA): TGTGCCAGCAGTTCCGACAGGGGGCGTGAGACCCAGTACTTC. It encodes CASSSDRGRETQYF. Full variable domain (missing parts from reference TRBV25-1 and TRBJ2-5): EADIYQTPRYLVIGTGKKITLECSQTMGHDKMYWYQQDPGMELHLIHYSYGVNSTEKGDLSSESTVSRIRTEHFPLTLESARPSHTSQYLCASSSDRGRETQYFGPGTRLLVL.

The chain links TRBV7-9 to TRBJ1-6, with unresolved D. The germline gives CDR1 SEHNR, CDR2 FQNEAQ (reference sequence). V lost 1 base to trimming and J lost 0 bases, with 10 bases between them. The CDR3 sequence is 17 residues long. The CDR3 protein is CASSLEAAGSYNSPLHF. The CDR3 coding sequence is TGTGCCAGCAGCTTAGAGGCGGCGGGCTCCTATAATTCACCCCTCCACTTT.

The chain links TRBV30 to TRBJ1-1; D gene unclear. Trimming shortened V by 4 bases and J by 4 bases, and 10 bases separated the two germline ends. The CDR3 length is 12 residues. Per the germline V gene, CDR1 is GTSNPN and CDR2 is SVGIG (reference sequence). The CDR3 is CAWKGEGTEAFF. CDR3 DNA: TGTGCCTGGAAGGGCGAGGGCACTGAAGCTTTCTTT.